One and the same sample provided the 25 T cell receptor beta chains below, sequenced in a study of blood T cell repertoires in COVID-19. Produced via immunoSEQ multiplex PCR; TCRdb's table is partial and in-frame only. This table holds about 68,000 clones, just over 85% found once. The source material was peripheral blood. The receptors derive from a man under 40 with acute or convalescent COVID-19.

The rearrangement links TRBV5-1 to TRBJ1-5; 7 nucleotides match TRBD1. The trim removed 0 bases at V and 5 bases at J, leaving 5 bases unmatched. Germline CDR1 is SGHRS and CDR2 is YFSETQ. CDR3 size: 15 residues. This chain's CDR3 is CASSLEGTDYQPQHF. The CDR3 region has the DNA TGCGCCAGCAGCTTGGAGGGGACAGACTATCAGCCCCAGCATTTT.

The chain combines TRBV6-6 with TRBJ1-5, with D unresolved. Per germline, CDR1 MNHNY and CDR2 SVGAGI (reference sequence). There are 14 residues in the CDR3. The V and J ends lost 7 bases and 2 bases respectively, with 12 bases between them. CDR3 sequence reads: CASTKEGGNQPQHF. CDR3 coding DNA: TGTGCCAGCACTAAAGAAGGAGGCAATCAGCCCCAGCATTTT.

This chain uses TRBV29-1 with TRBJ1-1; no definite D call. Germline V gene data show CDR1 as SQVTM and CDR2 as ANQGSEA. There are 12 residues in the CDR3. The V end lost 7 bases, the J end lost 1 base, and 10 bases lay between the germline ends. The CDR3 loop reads CSGKAGNTEAFF. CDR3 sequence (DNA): TGCAGCGGAAAGGCGGGGAACACTGAAGCTTTCTTT. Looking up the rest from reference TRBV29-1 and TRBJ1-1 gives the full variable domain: SAVISQKPSRDICQRGTSLTIQCQVDSQVTMMFWYRQQPGQSLTLIATANQGSEATYESGFVIDKFPISRPNLTFSTLTVSNMSPEDSSIYLCSGKAGNTEAFFGQGTRLTVV.

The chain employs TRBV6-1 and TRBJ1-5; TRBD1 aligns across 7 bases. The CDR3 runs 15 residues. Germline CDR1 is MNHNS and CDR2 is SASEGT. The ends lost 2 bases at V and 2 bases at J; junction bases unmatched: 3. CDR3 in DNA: TGTGCCAGCAGTGAATCAGGGGGTCGCAATCAGCCCCAGCATTTT. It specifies CASSESGGRNQPQHF.

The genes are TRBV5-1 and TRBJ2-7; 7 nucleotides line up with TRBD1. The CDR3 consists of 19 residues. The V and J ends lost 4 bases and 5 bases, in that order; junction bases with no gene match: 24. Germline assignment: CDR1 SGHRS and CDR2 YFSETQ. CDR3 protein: CASSPPLTGSELGGDEQYF. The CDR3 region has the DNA TGCGCCAGCAGCCCCCCCCTGACAGGGTCGGAATTGGGTGGTGACGAGCAGTACTTC.

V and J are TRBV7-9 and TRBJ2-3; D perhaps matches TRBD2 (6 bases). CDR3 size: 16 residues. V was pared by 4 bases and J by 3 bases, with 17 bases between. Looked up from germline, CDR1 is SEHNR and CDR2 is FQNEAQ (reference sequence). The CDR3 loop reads CASSSGTDYATDTQYF. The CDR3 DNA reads TGTGCCAGCAGCTCGGGGACGGACTACGCTACAGATACGCAGTATTTT.

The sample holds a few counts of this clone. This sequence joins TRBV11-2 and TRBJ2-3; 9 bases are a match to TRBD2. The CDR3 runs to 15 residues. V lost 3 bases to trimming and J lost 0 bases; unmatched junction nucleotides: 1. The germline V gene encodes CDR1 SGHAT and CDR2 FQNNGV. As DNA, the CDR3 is TGTGCCAGCAGCTTTAGCGGGAGTAGCACAGATACGCAGTATTTT. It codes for CASSFSGSSTDTQYF. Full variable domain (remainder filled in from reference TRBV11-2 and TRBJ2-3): EAGVAQSPRYKIIEKRQSVAFWCNPISGHATLYWYQQILGQGPKLLIQFQNNGVVDDSQLPKDRFSAERLKGVDSTLKIQPAKLEDSAVYLCASSFSGSSTDTQYFGPGTRLTVL.

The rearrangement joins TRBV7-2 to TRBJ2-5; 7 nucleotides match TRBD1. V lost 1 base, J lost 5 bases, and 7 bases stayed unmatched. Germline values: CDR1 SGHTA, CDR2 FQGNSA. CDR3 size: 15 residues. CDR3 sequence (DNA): TGTGCCAGCAGCTTAGACAGGGGTTATTGGGAGACCCAGTACTTC. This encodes CASSLDRGYWETQYF.

CDR3 region: CASSVETGPGELFF. The CDR3 DNA is TGTGCCAGCAGCGTAGAGACAGGGCCCGGGGAGCTGTTTTTT. This rearrangement joins TRBV9 to TRBJ2-2, with 7 bases that match TRBD1. Germline CDR1 reads SGDLS; CDR2 reads YYNGEE. V lost 0 bases, J lost 6 bases, and 2 bases stayed unmatched. The length of the CDR3 is 14 residues.

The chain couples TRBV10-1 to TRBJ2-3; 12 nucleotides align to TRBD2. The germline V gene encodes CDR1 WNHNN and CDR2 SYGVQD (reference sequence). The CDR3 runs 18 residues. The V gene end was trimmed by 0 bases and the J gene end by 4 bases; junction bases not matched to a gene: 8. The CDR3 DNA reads TGCGCCAGCAGTGAGTCCCGAGGCGGACTAGCGGGATCAGATACGCAGTATTTT. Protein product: CASSESRGGLAGSDTQYF.

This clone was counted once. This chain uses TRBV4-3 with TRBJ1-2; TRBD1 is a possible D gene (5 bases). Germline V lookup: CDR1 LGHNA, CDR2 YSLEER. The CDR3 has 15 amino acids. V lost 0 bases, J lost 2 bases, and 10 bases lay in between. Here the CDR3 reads CASSQETGLNYGYTF. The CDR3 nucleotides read TGCGCCAGCAGCCAAGAAACGGGACTGAACTATGGCTACACCTTC.

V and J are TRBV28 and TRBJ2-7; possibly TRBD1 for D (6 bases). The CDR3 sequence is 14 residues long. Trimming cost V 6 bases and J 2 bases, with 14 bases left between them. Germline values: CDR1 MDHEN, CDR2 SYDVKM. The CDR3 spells CASRGAPGAYEQYF. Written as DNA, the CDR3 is TGTGCCAGCAGGGGGGCCCCCGGGGCCTACGAGCAGTACTTC.

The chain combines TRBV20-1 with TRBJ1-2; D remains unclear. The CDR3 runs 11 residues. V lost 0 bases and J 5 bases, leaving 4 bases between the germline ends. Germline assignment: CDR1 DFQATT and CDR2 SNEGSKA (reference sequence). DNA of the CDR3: TGCAGTGCTAGAGAGGCATATGGCTACACCTTC. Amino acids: CSAREAYGYTF.

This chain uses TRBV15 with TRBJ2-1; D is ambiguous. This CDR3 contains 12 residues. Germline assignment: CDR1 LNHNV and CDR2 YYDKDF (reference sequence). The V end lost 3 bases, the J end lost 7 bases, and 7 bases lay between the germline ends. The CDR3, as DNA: TGTGCCACCAGCAGGACCGGGAATGAGCAGTTCTTC. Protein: CATSRTGNEQFF.

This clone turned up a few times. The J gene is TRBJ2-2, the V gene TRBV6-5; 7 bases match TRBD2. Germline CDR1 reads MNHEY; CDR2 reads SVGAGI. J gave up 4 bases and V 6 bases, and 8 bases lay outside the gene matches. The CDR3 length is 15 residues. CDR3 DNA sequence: TGTGCCAGCAGCCTTAACCCTAGCGGCACCGGGGAGCTGTTTTTT. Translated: CASSLNPSGTGELFF.

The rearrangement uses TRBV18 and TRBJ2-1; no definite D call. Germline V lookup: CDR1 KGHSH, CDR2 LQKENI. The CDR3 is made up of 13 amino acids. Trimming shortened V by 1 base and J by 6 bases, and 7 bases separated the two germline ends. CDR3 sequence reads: CASSPLDGNEQFF. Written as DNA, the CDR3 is TGTGCCAGCTCACCACTAGATGGCAATGAGCAGTTCTTC. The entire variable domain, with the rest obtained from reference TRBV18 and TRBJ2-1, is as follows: NAGVMQNPRHLVRRRGQEARLRCSPMKGHSHVYWYRQLPEEGLKFMVYLQKENIIDESGMPKERFSAEFPKEGPSILRIQQVVRGDSAAYFCASSPLDGNEQFFGPGTRLTVL.

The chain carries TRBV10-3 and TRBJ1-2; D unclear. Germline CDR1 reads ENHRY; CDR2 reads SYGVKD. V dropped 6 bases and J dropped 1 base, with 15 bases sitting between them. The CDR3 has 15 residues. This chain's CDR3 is CAISSGGQRNYGYTF. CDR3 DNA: TGTGCCATCAGCTCCGGAGGGCAACGTAACTATGGCTACACCTTC.

CDR3 nucleotides: TGTGCCAGCAGACCCCAAGGAGGCCCTCCCGGGGAGCTGTTTTTT. As protein: CASRPQGGPPGELFF. This sequence joins TRBV5-4 and TRBJ2-2, with a weak D call TRBD2 (5 bases). Looked up from germline, CDR1 is SGHNT and CDR2 is YYREEE (reference sequence). The CDR3 is 15 amino acids. The V end lost 5 bases, the J end lost 6 bases, and 17 bases lay between the germline ends.

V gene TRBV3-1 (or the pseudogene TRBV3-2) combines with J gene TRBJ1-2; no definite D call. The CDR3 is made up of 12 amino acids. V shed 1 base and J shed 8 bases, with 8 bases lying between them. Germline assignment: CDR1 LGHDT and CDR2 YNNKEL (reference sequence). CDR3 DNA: TGTGCCAGCAGCCAAGTGCTCGGGGGCTACACCTTC. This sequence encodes CASSQVLGGYTF.

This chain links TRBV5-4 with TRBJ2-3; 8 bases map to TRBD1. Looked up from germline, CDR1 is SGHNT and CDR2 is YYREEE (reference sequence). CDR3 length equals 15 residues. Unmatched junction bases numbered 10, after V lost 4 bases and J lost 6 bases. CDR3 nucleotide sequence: TGTGCCAGCAGCAGCCAGGGGGCACGGGGTGATACGCAGTATTTT. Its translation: CASSSQGARGDTQYF.

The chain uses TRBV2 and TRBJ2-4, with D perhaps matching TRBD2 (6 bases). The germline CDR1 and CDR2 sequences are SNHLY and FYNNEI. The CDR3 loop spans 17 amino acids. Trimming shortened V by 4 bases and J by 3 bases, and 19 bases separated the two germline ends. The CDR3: CASSGGVNIRIKNIQYF. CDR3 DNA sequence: TGTGCCAGCAGTGGGGGGGTAAACATCAGAATCAAAAACATTCAGTACTTC.

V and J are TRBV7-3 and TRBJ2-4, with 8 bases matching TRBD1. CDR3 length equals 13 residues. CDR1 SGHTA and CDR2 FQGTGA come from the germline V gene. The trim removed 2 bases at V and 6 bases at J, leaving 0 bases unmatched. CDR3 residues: CASSLGQGNIQYF. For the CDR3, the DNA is TGTGCCAGCAGCTTAGGACAGGGAAACATTCAGTACTTC.

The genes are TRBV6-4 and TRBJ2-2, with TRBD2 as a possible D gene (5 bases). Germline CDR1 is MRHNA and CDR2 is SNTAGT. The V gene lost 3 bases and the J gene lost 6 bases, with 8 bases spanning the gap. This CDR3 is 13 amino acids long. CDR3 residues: CASSESGSGELFF. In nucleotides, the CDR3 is TGTGCCAGCAGTGAGTCGGGATCCGGGGAGCTGTTTTTT.

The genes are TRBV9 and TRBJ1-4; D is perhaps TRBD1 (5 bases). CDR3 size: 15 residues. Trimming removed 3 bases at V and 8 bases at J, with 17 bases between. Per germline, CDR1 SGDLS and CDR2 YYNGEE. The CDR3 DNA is TGTGCCAGCAGCGCTACCGGGAGAAAGGGGGAAAAACTGTTTTTT. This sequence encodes CASSATGRKGEKLFF.

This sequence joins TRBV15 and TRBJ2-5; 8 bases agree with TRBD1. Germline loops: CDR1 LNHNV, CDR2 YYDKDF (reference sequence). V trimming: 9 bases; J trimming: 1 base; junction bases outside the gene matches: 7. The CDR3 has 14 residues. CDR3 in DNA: TGTGCCACGGCACAGGGGGGAGCCCAAGAGACCCAGTACTTC. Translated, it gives CATAQGGAQETQYF.